Presented here are 14 T cell receptor beta chains from one specimen sequenced in a study of blood T cell repertoires in COVID-19. Data came from immunoSEQ multiplex PCR; TCRdb stores just in-frame clones and leaves some out. This sample has about 530,000 clones, with about 89% found just once. The specimen was peripheral blood. These receptors were obtained from a woman aged 45-59 years with COVID-19, enrolled during active disease.

The CDR3 DNA is TGTGCCAGCAGTTCCGCCGGATCGGGGTCCGGAAACACCATATATTTT. Translated: CASSSAGSGSGNTIYF. The chain employs TRBV28 and TRBJ1-3; D not resolved. The germline V gene encodes CDR1 MDHEN and CDR2 SYDVKM. The CDR3 loop spans 16 amino acids. V lost 4 bases and J 4 bases, leaving 17 bases between the germline ends.

The rearrangement links TRBV6-2 or TRBV6-3 to TRBJ2-7, with TRBD2 matching 12 bases. The CDR3 extends over 18 amino acids. The V gene's germline CDR1 is MNHEY and CDR2 SVGEGT. The junction had 11 bases not matched to a gene; V was cut back by 2 bases and J by 3 bases. CDR3 residues: CASSYKVGTSGFYYEQYF. In DNA, the CDR3 is TGTGCCAGCAGTTACAAGGTGGGGACTAGCGGGTTTTACTACGAGCAGTACTTC.

V gene TRBV7-3 combines with J gene TRBJ1-5, with 10 bases that match TRBD1. Per the germline V gene, CDR1 is SGHTA and CDR2 is FQGTGA. Losses at the gene ends were 4 bases for V and 4 bases for J; bases not matched to a gene: 22. The CDR3 extends over 21 amino acids. CDR3 protein: CASSSPYPPGQGLEDNQPQHF. The DNA for the CDR3 is TGTGCCAGCAGCTCCCCCTACCCCCCGGGACAGGGGTTGGAAGATAATCAGCCCCAGCATTTT. The whole variable domain, remainder taken from reference TRBV7-3 and TRBJ1-5, is GAGVSQTPSNKVTEKGKYVELRCDPISGHTALYWYRQSLGQGPEFLIYFQGTGAADDSGLPNDRFFAVRPEGSVSTLKIQRTERGDSAVYLCASSSPYPPGQGLEDNQPQHFGDGTRLSIL.

This clone was seen once. The chain has TRBV4-1 and TRBJ1-2; possible D gene TRBD1, 6 bases. The CDR3 has 16 residues. Germline values: CDR1 MGHRA, CDR2 YSYEKL. V dropped 0 bases and J dropped 7 bases, with 18 bases sitting between them. CDR3 protein: CASSQELTTGLGGYTF. The CDR3 nucleotides read TGCGCCAGCAGCCAAGAGTTAACAACAGGGCTGGGTGGCTACACCTTC.

This sequence joins TRBV30 and TRBJ1-2; no clear D. Germline CDR1 is GTSNPN and CDR2 is SVGIG (reference sequence). V was shortened by 5 bases and J by 4 bases, with 14 bases between the two germline ends. The CDR3 contains 13 residues. The CDR3 nucleotides read TGTGCCTGGTCTTCTGGGGAGGGCTATGGCTACACCTTC. Protein product: CAWSSGEGYGYTF.

In this sample, this clone turned up once. This chain uses TRBV5-4 with TRBJ2-1; the D gene is possibly TRBD1 (5 bases). The length of the CDR3 is 15 residues. V lost 2 bases to trimming and J lost 9 bases, with 18 bases between them. Germline CDR1 is SGHNT and CDR2 is YYREEE (reference sequence). CDR3 DNA: TGTGCCAGCAGCTTCGGGTCAGGGCAAGTGAGTGAGCAGTTCTTC. Its translation is CASSFGSGQVSEQFF.

This clone has just one count. V gene TRBV5-1 combines with J gene TRBJ1-4, with unresolved D. CDR1 SGHRS and CDR2 YFSETQ come from the germline V gene. The germline V and J ends were trimmed by 0 bases and 8 bases, with 11 bases remaining between them. The CDR3 extends over 14 amino acids. In nucleotides, the CDR3 is TGCGCCAGCAGCTTGGAAGGAGGGCTGGAAAAACTGTTTTTT. Protein sequence: CASSLEGGLEKLFF.

This clone was seen only once. V and J are TRBV6-5 and TRBJ1-5, with 9 bases fitting TRBD1. This CDR3 is built from 14 residues. CDR1 is MNHEY and CDR2 is SVGAGI in the germline V gene. The V and J ends lost 10 bases and 0 bases, in that order; junction bases with no gene match: 4. CDR3 nucleotides: TGTGCCACAGGGACAGGGATTAGCAATCAGCCCCAGCATTTT. This translates into CATGTGISNQPQHF.

J is TRBJ1-6 and V is TRBV5-1; TRBD1 might be the D (6 bases). The CDR3 contains 17 residues. V dropped 4 bases and J dropped 8 bases, with 22 bases sitting between them. Germline V gene sequence: CDR1 SGHRS, CDR2 YFSETQ. The CDR3 DNA is TGCGCCAGCAGCCGAGGGACACCTTCGAGTGTAGATTCACCCCTCCACTTT. Protein sequence: CASSRGTPSSVDSPLHF. Together with reference TRBV5-1 and TRBJ1-6, the CDR3 gives the full variable domain: KAGVTQTPRYLIKTRGQQVTLSCSPISGHRSVSWYQQTPGQGLQFLFEYFSETQRNKGNFPGRFSGRQFSNSRSEMNVSTLELGDSALYLCASSRGTPSSVDSPLHFGNGTRLTVT.

This clone was found once. The V and J genes are TRBV30 and TRBJ1-1; 7 bases align to TRBD1. This CDR3 has 13 residues. The V gene end was trimmed by 8 bases and the J gene end by 0 bases; junction bases not matched to a gene: 6. Germline V lookup: CDR1 GTSNPN, CDR2 SVGIG (reference sequence). The CDR3 nucleotides read TGTGCCAGAAGACAGGGCATGAACACTGAAGCTTTCTTT. Translating gives CARRQGMNTEAFF. The complete variable domain, with remaining parts taken from reference TRBV30 and TRBJ1-1, reads SQTIHQWPATLVQPVGSPLSLECTVEGTSNPNLYWYRQAAGRGLQLLFYSVGIGQISSEVPQNLSASRPQDRQFILSSKKLLLSDSGFYLCARRQGMNTEAFFGQGTRLTVV.

The chain couples TRBV5-1 to TRBJ2-7; D is possibly TRBD1 (5 bases). In germline, CDR1 is SGHRS, CDR2 YFSETQ. V was pared by 1 base and J by 6 bases, with 14 bases between. This CDR3 is 14 amino acids long. DNA of the CDR3: TGCGCCAGCAGCTTGAGTGACAGCCTTGTCGAGCAGTACTTC. It yields the protein CASSLSDSLVEQYF.

This clone was seen more than once but under ten times. The chain carries TRBV18 and TRBJ2-2; D possibly corresponds to TRBD1 (6 bases). Trimming took off 6 bases at V and 0 bases at J, with 14 bases between the two ends. CDR1 KGHSH and CDR2 LQKENI come from the germline V gene. This CDR3 spans 16 amino acids. The CDR3 nucleotides are TGTGCCAGCTCCTCAACAGGGAACCCGAACACCGGGGAGCTGTTTTTT. Translating it yields CASSSTGNPNTGELFF.

This chain uses TRBV23-1 with TRBJ2-7, with no clear D. TRBV23-1 is an open reading frame whose function is uncertain. CDR3 length equals 16 residues. Trimming removed 2 bases at V and 6 bases at J, with 20 bases between. For the CDR3, the DNA is TGCGCCAGCAGTCAAATCCCCCTTTTCTTTTTTAGCGAGCAGTACTTC. The encoded protein is CASSQIPLFFFSEQYF.

V and J are TRBV27 and TRBJ2-3, with a tentative D call TRBD1 (5 bases). CDR3 length equals 15 residues. V lost 0 bases and J 2 bases, leaving 9 bases between the germline ends. Germline V gene data show CDR1 as MNHEY and CDR2 as SMNVEV (reference sequence). Here the CDR3 DNA reads TGTGCCAGCAGTTTATCGAACAGGAACACAGATACGCAGTATTTT. This gives the protein CASSLSNRNTDTQYF.